This passage covers 27 T cell receptor beta chains from one sample sequenced in a study of human T cells and chemical hapten exposure. Noted time point: patch test 1, 2 weeks after DPC sensitization. The sample's treatment: therapeutic diphenylcyclopropenone sensitization with weekly scalp DPC. TCRdb ran MiXCR on the RACE reads and lists one entry per CDR3 protein. The sample lists some 180,000 distinct CDR3 sequences; 20% to 25% were seen once. The sample consisted of whole blood, taken in connection with sensitization to the hapten diphenylcyclopropenone (DPC). The receptors derive from a woman aged 50 to 60 with alopecia areata. Some clones in this sample may be carry-over from other donors' samples.

CDR3 in amino acids: CSARSRGTFGAHEQYF. In DNA form, the CDR3 reads TGCAGTGCTCGAAGTCGCGGGACGTTCGGGGCCCACGAGCAGTACTTC. This rearrangement joins TRBV20-1 to TRBJ2-7, with TRBD2 as a possible D gene (6 bases). The V gene's germline CDR1 is DFQATT and CDR2 SNEGSKA (reference sequence). Between the trimmed V and J ends, which lost 5 bases and 5 bases, there was a span of 25 bases. CDR3 length: 16 amino acids.

This sequence joins TRBV2 and TRBJ2-3; D possibly uses TRBD1 or TRBD2 (5 bases each). The CDR3 consists of 15 residues. Germline CDR1 is SNHLY and CDR2 is FYNNEI. V lost 6 bases to trimming and J lost 1 base, with 14 bases between them. The CDR3: CASRYTGTRTDTQYF. In DNA form, the CDR3 reads TGTGCCAGCAGGTATACCGGGACCCGCACAGATACGCAGTATTTT.

This rearrangement joins TRBV12-3 or TRBV12-4 to TRBJ2-7; 14 bases are shared with TRBD2. Germline trimming cut 1 base from V and 3 bases from J; bases unmatched to any gene: 5. The length of the CDR3 is 17 residues. CDR3 residues: CASSLEGLAGAFYEQYF. The CDR3 nucleotides read TGTGCCAGCAGTTTAGAGGGACTAGCGGGAGCCTTCTACGAGCAGTACTTC.

The gene calls are TRBV7-7 and TRBJ2-3; the D gene is possibly TRBD1 (6 bases). Trimming shortened V by 2 bases and J by 7 bases, and 7 bases separated the two germline ends. The CDR3 totals 12 residues. The germline V gene has CDR1 SSHAT and CDR2 FNYEAQ (reference sequence). The CDR3 nucleotides are TGTGCCAGCAGCTTACAGGGGTATACGCAGTATTTT. This codes for CASSLQGYTQYF.

This clonotype occurred a few times. J is TRBJ2-7 and V is TRBV10-3; TRBD1 is a possible D gene (5 bases). The ends were cut back, 11 bases at V and 5 bases at J, with 19 bases in the middle. This CDR3 spans 13 amino acids. The V gene's germline CDR1 is ENHRY and CDR2 SYGVKD. The CDR3 DNA is TGTGCCGCTTTACAGGCCCGAGGCAACGAGCAGTACTTC. The encoded protein is CAALQARGNEQYF.

This clonotype was counted at least ten times. In DNA form, the CDR3 reads TGCAGCGTCATACCGCGGGGGGGTAGCAATCAGCCCCAGCATTTT. Amino acids: CSVIPRGGSNQPQHF. The rearrangement joins TRBV29-1 to TRBJ1-5; the D gene is possibly TRBD1 (5 bases). Trimming left V 6 bases short and J 0 bases short, with 15 bases between. The germline gives CDR1 SQVTM, CDR2 ANQGSEA. The CDR3 has 15 residues.

The rearrangement links TRBV4-2 to TRBJ2-7; 7 bases are shared with TRBD1. There are 16 residues in the CDR3. Germline values: CDR1 LGHNA, CDR2 YNFKEQ. Trimming took 1 base from V and 2 from J; bases not matched to a gene: 8. This CDR3 reads CASSQASGDSTYEQYF. The CDR3 DNA reads TGTGCCAGCAGCCAAGCCTCCGGGGACAGCACCTACGAGCAGTACTTC.

This clonotype was recorded at least ten times. The V and J genes are TRBV12-3 or TRBV12-4 and TRBJ2-7, with no clear D. The CDR3 totals 15 residues. The V end was cut by 1 base, the J end by 6 bases, with 16 bases between. The DNA for the CDR3 is TGTGCCAGCAGTTTAGAGGGCGGATTGAAAACCGAGCAGTACTTC. Translation gives CASSLEGGLKTEQYF.

This chain links TRBV5-1 with TRBJ2-2, with 11 bases aligning to TRBD2. V was pared by 0 bases and J by 2 bases, with 0 bases of the junction left unmatched. The CDR3 totals 16 residues. Germline CDR1 is SGHRS and CDR2 is YFSETQ. The CDR3 sequence is CASSLGLAGNTGELFF. Here the CDR3 DNA reads TGCGCCAGCAGCTTGGGACTAGCGGGAAACACCGGGGAGCTGTTTTTT.

The chain links TRBV6-5 to TRBJ1-1; no clear D. CDR1 and CDR2 from the germline V gene are MNHEY and SVGAGI. V was trimmed by 7 bases and J by 14 bases, leaving 20 bases between them. This CDR3 is 12 amino acids long. The CDR3 loop is CASTLRPGLSFF. In DNA, the CDR3 is TGTGCCAGCACCTTACGGCCCGGGTTGTCCTTCTTT.

The chain combines TRBV3-1 with TRBJ2-3, with TRBD2 identical over 9 bases. This CDR3 spans 18 amino acids. Losses at the gene ends were 4 bases for V and 0 bases for J; bases not matched to a gene: 11. Germline-derived CDR1 and CDR2 are LGHDT and YNNKEL (reference sequence). The chain's CDR3 is CASSLRGASGTSTDTQYF. The DNA of the CDR3 is TGTGCCAGCAGCCTACGAGGGGCTAGCGGGACCAGCACAGATACGCAGTATTTT.

DNA for the CDR3: TGTGCCAGCAGGAGCCGTGGAGCAACTAATGAAAAACTGTTTTTT. Amino acids: CASRSRGATNEKLFF. The rearrangement joins TRBV7-9 to TRBJ1-4, with no clear D. CDR1 and CDR2 (germline): SEHNR, FQNEAQ (reference sequence). The CDR3 has 15 amino acids. Trimming took off 6 bases at V and 0 bases at J, with 11 bases between the two ends.

This clonotype was counted only a few times. The V gene is TRBV7-9, the J gene TRBJ1-1; tentatively, D is TRBD1 (5 bases). There are 19 residues in the CDR3. The V end was cut by 5 bases, the J end by 8 bases, with 33 bases between. CDR1 is SEHNR, CDR2 FQNEAQ, per germline (reference sequence). This CDR3 reads CASSPTFGGITGRPGEAFF. The DNA of the CDR3 is TGTGCCAGCAGCCCCACCTTCGGAGGCATAACAGGTCGGCCGGGGGAAGCTTTCTTT.

This clonotype was detected only a few times. The CDR3 region has the DNA TGTGCCAGCAGTCCCCGACCAGTGGAAGGCTACACCTTC. Encoded protein: CASSPRPVEGYTF. The rearrangement links TRBV27 to TRBJ1-2; D not certain. The CDR3 runs to 13 residues. Trimming took off 5 bases at V and 8 bases at J, with 15 bases between the two ends. Germline V gene data show CDR1 as MNHEY and CDR2 as SMNVEV (reference sequence).

There are a few counts of this clonotype. The chain recombines TRBV18 with TRBJ2-7, with a possible D match to TRBD1 (5 bases). With 4 bases removed from V and 0 bases from J, the gap between germline ends came to 10 bases. Germline CDR1 is KGHSH and CDR2 is LQKENI. CDR3 length: 14 amino acids. The CDR3: CASSLQGSSYEQYF. DNA for the CDR3: TGTGCCAGCTCACTCCAGGGCAGCTCCTACGAGCAGTACTTC.

This clonotype was seen a handful of times. CDR3 in DNA: TGTGCCAGCTCACCACTCTCGACTAGCTCGTTAAACATTCAGTACTTC. Its protein product is CASSPLSTSSLNIQYF. The V gene is TRBV18, the J gene TRBJ2-4, with 7 bases that match TRBD2. The V segment lost 1 base and the J segment 6 bases; nucleotides outside the gene matches: 9. This CDR3 has 16 residues. Per the germline V gene, CDR1 is KGHSH and CDR2 is LQKENI. The full variable domain, completed using reference TRBV18 and TRBJ2-4, is NAGVMQNPRHLVRRRGQEARLRCSPMKGHSHVYWYRQLPEEGLKFMVYLQKENIIDESGMPKERFSAEFPKEGPSILRIQQVVRGDSAAYFCASSPLSTSSLNIQYFGAGTRLSVL.

The chain is built from TRBV2 and TRBJ2-1, with D possibly matching TRBD2 (9 bases). The ends were cut back, 11 bases at V and 6 bases at J, with 23 bases in the middle. The germline gives CDR1 SNHLY, CDR2 FYNNEI. This CDR3 is built from 15 residues. The CDR3 nucleotides are TGTGCCGGGACAGGCGGACTAGCGTCATTCAATGAGCAGTTCTTC. It specifies CAGTGGLASFNEQFF.

V is TRBV7-9 and J is TRBJ1-1, with D possibly being TRBD1 (6 bases). Per germline, CDR1 SEHNR and CDR2 FQNEAQ (reference sequence). The CDR3 extends over 12 amino acids. The ends were cut back, 2 bases at V and 11 bases at J, with 12 bases in the middle. CDR3 protein: CASSLRGGAAFF. The CDR3 DNA sequence: TGTGCCAGCAGCTTACGCGGGGGGGCGGCTTTCTTT. Looking up the rest from reference TRBV7-9 and TRBJ1-1 gives the full variable domain: DTGVSQNPRHKITKRGQNVTFRCDPISEHNRLYWYRQTLGQGPEFLTYFQNEAQLEKSRLLSDRFSAERPKGSFSTLEIQRTEQGDSAMYLCASSLRGGAAFFGQGTRLTVV.

In this sample, this clonotype turned up a few times. This chain connects TRBV20-1 to TRBJ1-6; 7 bases are shared with TRBD1. With 6 bases clipped from V and 6 bases from J, the junction kept 11 bases outside the gene matches. The CDR3 is 15 amino acids. Per germline, CDR1 DFQATT and CDR2 SNEGSKA (reference sequence). In DNA, the CDR3 is TGCAGTGCCACCTCCTCCGGGACAGCTAATTCACCCCTCCACTTT. Its protein is CSATSSGTANSPLHF.

The V call is TRBV7-8, the J call TRBJ2-1; D may be TRBD2 (5 bases). The CDR3 extends over 12 amino acids. Trimming pared 5 bases from V and 14 bases from J, leaving 16 bases between. Germline CDR1 SGHVS, CDR2 FQNEAQ. CDR3 residues: CASSHARGEEFF. The CDR3 DNA reads as TGTGCCAGCAGCCACGCCCGGGGAGAGGAGTTCTTC.

This clonotype was seen at least ten times. This chain links TRBV7-9 with TRBJ2-7, with a tentative D call TRBD1 (5 bases). CDR1 SEHNR and CDR2 FQNEAQ come from the germline V gene (reference sequence). This CDR3 spans 13 amino acids. V was trimmed by 5 bases and J by 2 bases, leaving 10 bases between them. CDR3 loop: CASSNTGTYEQYF. The CDR3 bases are TGTGCCAGCAGCAATACAGGTACCTACGAGCAGTACTTC.

V usage is TRBV6-5 and J usage is TRBJ2-1; D is uncertain. Germline V gene data show CDR1 as MNHEY and CDR2 as SVGAGI. The CDR3 runs 14 residues. V was trimmed by 0 bases and J by 4 bases, leaving 7 bases between them. CDR3 sequence (DNA): TGTGCCAGCAGTTACTCGAGCAGATACAATGAGCAGTTCTTC. This translates into CASSYSSRYNEQFF.

This sequence joins TRBV6-5 and TRBJ1-1; D is undetermined. Germline V gene lookup returns CDR1 MNHEY and CDR2 SVGAGI. The CDR3 runs to 13 residues. The V end lost 6 bases, the J end lost 11 bases, and 19 bases lay between the germline ends. The CDR3 bases are TGTGCCAGCAGGGCCATGGCCCCAGAAGTGGCTTTCTTT. Protein product: CASRAMAPEVAFF.

This chain uses TRBV20-1 with TRBJ2-2; D is uncertain. The length of the CDR3 is 14 residues. The V end was cut by 2 bases, the J end by 6 bases, with 13 bases between. Looked up from germline, CDR1 is DFQATT and CDR2 is SNEGSKA (reference sequence). The CDR3 DNA follows: TGCAGTGCTAGAAACCCCCAAGCGTCCGGGGAGCTGTTTTTT. This encodes CSARNPQASGELFF.

V and J are TRBV27 and TRBJ2-7, with TRBD2 identical over 14 bases. This CDR3 spans 17 amino acids. J lost 4 bases, V lost 6 bases, and 11 bases had no gene match. Per the germline V gene, CDR1 is MNHEY and CDR2 is SMNVEV (reference sequence). CDR3 loop: CASRPLGLAGVSYEQYF. The CDR3 DNA reads TGTGCCAGCAGACCTCTGGGACTAGCGGGAGTTAGTTACGAGCAGTACTTC.

J is TRBJ2-7 and V is TRBV12-3 or TRBV12-4, with 11 bases matching TRBD2. There are 15 residues in the CDR3. The J segment lost 6 bases and the V segment lost 3 bases, leaving 7 bases of the junction unmatched. CDR3 sequence (DNA): TGTGCCAGCAGTTTTCGTAGCGGGAGGGAAAGCGAGCAGTACTTC. It translates to CASSFRSGRESEQYF.

This chain uses TRBV12-3 or TRBV12-4 with TRBJ1-1, with unresolved D. The CDR3 runs 13 residues. V was clipped by 3 bases and J by 1 base, with 6 bases between them. CDR3 loop: CASSFQWNTEAFF. The CDR3 DNA sequence: TGTGCCAGCAGTTTTCAGTGGAACACTGAAGCTTTCTTT.